Given below is one TCR beta chain in context. Its specific antigen is unknown. No much larger clone exists at a distance of one base, and base qualities are not known. V is pared back by 0 bases and J by 0 bases, with 15 bases lying between the germline termini. CDR1 and CDR2 (MNHEY, SVGEGT) derive from the germline V gene. From its cysteine to its phenylalanine, the CDR3 spans 17 amino acids. The kept DNA is CDR3 alone, 51 bases in frame from the first base. For repertoire sequencing, the TCR beta CDR3 regions were amplified from RNA transcripts. HTBI primers and the Qiagen OneStep RT-PCR kit were used in a first-round RT-PCR, which was followed by a second-round multiplex PCR, size selection and purification. Libraries were sequenced paired-end with 100 bp reads on an Illumina HiSeq2000. Turning to the authors' computational methods: SOAPnuke was used for read processing, and reads with adapters, uncalled bases, a mean Phred below 15, or no exact constant-primer or identifier match were discarded. High-quality paired reads were merged with COPE v1.2.5. Clonotypes were defined as unique nucleotide sequences and were aligned to IMGT TRB V, D and J references using MiTCR v1.1. The analysis was limited to V-J combinations with a frequency above 0.0001, which together covered 99% to 99.2% of repertoires. A TCR clonal expansion and chaos score per V-J combination was defined as the ratio of F50 clonal expansion to chaos observed in the TCRdist matrix. Welch's t-statistics and random forest were used to reduce features to 13 V-J combinations, which were fed into a naive Bayes classifier. The similarity between thyroid and blood repertoires was quantified using the Morisita-Horn index. TCRdb trimmed public reads at Q25 via fastp, called clones via MiXCR and kept in-frame beta chains. Under each unique CDR3 protein, matching rows form one entry showing the most common genes and DNA. V and J calls and clone size were set by TCRdb, not the authors. For this sample the table gives more than 1,000,000 distinct CDR3 sequences, of which about 35% were detected only once. Of the sample, around 10% is held by the ten largest clones.

Hyperthyroidism patients were newly diagnosed, with disease duration under 2 months, and aged 18 to 65 years. Patients with other autoimmune diseases, uncontrolled infections, pregnancy or lactation were excluded from the study. Clinical symptoms, serum thyroxine, TRAb, thyroid ultrasound and orbital computed tomography formed the basis of the diagnosis. Total RNA was extracted using Trizol reagent, and RNA quality was checked on an Agilent 2100 Bioanalyzer. This record comes from a study of Graves' ophthalmopathy and Graves' hyperthyroidism (dated 2018 in TCRdb). With regard to the full study: Hyperthyroidism was considered stable if no progression to ophthalmopathy occurred within 18 months of follow-up. Following sample collection, hyperthyroidism patients were given methimazole at a starting dose of 30 mg daily, and ophthalmopathy patients were given high-dose intravenous methylprednisolone. In total, 135 blood samples were TCR-sequenced: 43 ophthalmopathy, approximately 80 hyperthyroidism and around 17 hyperthyroidism-to-ophthalmopathy patients. An independent validation cohort comprised around 20 hyperthyroidism patients and 15 to 17 patients who later progressed from hyperthyroidism to ophthalmopathy. TCR beta repertoire signatures were used to distinguish Graves' ophthalmopathy from Graves' hyperthyroidism and to predict progression to ophthalmopathy. In roughly 6 hyperthyroidism patients, T-cell repertoires of thyroid tissue and blood were compared. To explore V-J signatures that distinguish ophthalmopathy from hyperthyroidism, a discovery set of 100 patients was enrolled, made up of 43 with ophthalmopathy and 57 with stable hyperthyroidism. Results the study describes overall, beyond this receptor: In validation, the model predicted ophthalmopathy progression with about 71% sensitivity and 72.22% specificity; eleven to twelve predicted patients were CT-confirmed with GO in a median of around 6.5 months. Most expanded thyroid clonotypes with frequency above 0.001 were also detected in blood, suggesting blood repertoires may reflect the thyroid immune response. The 13-signature model separated ophthalmopathy from stable hyperthyroidism with around 90% sensitivity and 81% to 82% specificity in cross-validation, and 80%/75% in the test set. No statistical method was used to set the sample size in advance, and the investigators knew which group each participant was assigned to.

The sample comprised peripheral blood or thyroid tissue (not recorded which). The V and J segments used are TRBV6-2 or TRBV6-3 and TRBJ2-7; no D segment can be confidently identified. This sequence originates from an adult man with Graves' hyperthyroidism. The CDR3 region: CASSYSISGISSYEQYF. DNA sequence: TGTGCCAGCAGTTACTCGATTTCAGGCATAAGCTCCTACGAGCAGTACTTC.